The rows below give T cell receptor beta chains drawn from one sample of a study of technical replicates of blood from a few donors. Sequenced by immunoSEQ multiplex PCR; TCRdb stores in-frame clones only, minus some. The table records around 83,000 clones, 90% to 95% of them present only once. The sequenced material came from T cells isolated from PBMCs. These receptors were taken from a human donor in good health. The CDR3 runs from the conserved cysteine through the conserved F or W.

J	V	CDR3
TRBJ2-3	TRBV18	CASSREDFTDTQYF
TRBJ1-1	TRBV7-9	CASSLKQNTEAFF
TRBJ2-6	TRBV11-3	CASSVGRSGANVLTF
TRBJ1-1	TRBV19	CASSIKAGMNTEAFF
TRBJ2-1	TRBV27	CASSLSGRAGYNEQFF
TRBJ2-3	TRBV27	CASRVMGTGVDDTQYF
TRBJ1-1	TRBV11-2	CASSFRDSKNTEAFF
TRBJ2-1	TRBV5-1	CASSPPGLAGMHEQFF
TRBJ2-7	TRBV2	CASDPDRAYEQYF
TRBJ1-2	TRBV9	CASSVGRSNYGYTF
TRBJ1-1	TRBV7-9	CASSPRGGQNTEAFF
TRBJ1-1	TRBV5-1	CASSLGQGGYGAFF
TRBJ2-7	TRBV5-6	CASSMVAGAGWAYEQYF
TRBJ2-3	TRBV5-1	CASSLGNRGQTDTQYF
TRBJ1-6	TRBV4-1	CASSQVLVRGQGLRGYNSPLHF
TRBJ2-1	TRBV29-1	CSVGGQKGEQFF
TRBJ2-7	TRBV7-9	CASSRGTDLYEQYF
TRBJ2-5	TRBV5-1	CASSLEQTQYF
TRBJ1-4	TRBV7-9	CASREGGQTWNEKLFF
TRBJ2-1	TRBV9	CASSGLLPGQGYNEQFF
TRBJ2-1	TRBV9	CASSVAGAGGKYNEQFF
TRBJ1-5	TRBV10-3	CAISEGRASNQPQHF
TRBJ2-7	TRBV19	CASSTDRAPYEQYF
TRBJ1-5	TRBV6-1	CASSATPGQYHQPQHF
TRBJ1-2	TRBV6-4	CASSDSPDREKTYNYGYTF
TRBJ2-7	TRBV2	CASRGVSSYEQYF
TRBJ2-7	TRBV5-6	CASSLSFDEQYF
TRBJ2-6	TRBV18	CASSPGQGSGANVLTF
TRBJ1-3	TRBV28	CASSPPRTGSGNTIYF
TRBJ1-5	TRBV6-5	CASSADRDQPQHF
TRBJ1-1	TRBV6-5	CASKGAGAAEAFF
TRBJ2-4	TRBV28	CASSVTLGTSGPLAKNIQYF
TRBJ2-3	TRBV5-1	CASSPRLAGLTDTQYF
TRBJ2-4	TRBV5-6	CASSLVRGSKNIQYF
TRBJ2-1	TRBV12-5	CASGLEGLAGSYNEQFF
TRBJ2-7	TRBV5-1	CASSPTGTSGTYEQYF
TRBJ1-1	TRBV6-1	CASSAGQGAGTEAFF
TRBJ2-1	TRBV11-2	CASSLDLGLAASYNEQFF
TRBJ2-4	TRBV7-9	CASRGLNKNIQYF
TRBJ2-1	TRBV9	CASSIGTGAYNEQFF
TRBJ2-3	TRBV11-3	CASSLVYLTFVGGSTDTQYF
TRBJ1-5	TRBV5-8	CASSARPQHF
TRBJ1-6	TRBV18	CASSPLPGGENSPLHF
TRBJ2-1	TRBV4-1	CASSQGYSGERSYNEQFF
TRBJ2-7	TRBV15	CATSNPRGGGTYEQYF
TRBJ2-1	TRBV11-2	CASSLELAGVHNEQFF
TRBJ1-2	TRBV7-6	CASSPGGLNYGYTF
TRBJ2-7	TRBV6-1	CASSEQGRGGAGHYEQYF
TRBJ2-7	TRBV11-3	CASKLDRGYEQYF
TRBJ1-2	TRBV30	CAWSVRPWDSKIYGYTF
TRBJ2-7	TRBV9	CASSPRDRGSYEQYF
TRBJ2-7	TRBV10-3	CAIERAQGNEQYF
TRBJ2-2	TRBV5-1	CASSLDLTGELFF